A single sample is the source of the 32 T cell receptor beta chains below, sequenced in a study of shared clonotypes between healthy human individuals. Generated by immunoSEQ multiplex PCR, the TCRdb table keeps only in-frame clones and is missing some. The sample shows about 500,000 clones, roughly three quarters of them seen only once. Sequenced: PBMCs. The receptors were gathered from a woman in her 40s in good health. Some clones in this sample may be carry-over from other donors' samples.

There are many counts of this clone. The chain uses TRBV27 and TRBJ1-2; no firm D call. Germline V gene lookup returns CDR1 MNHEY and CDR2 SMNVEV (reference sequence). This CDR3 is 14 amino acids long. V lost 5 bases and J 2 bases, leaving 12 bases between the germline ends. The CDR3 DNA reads TGTGCCAGCAGTATGGCGGGGTACAACTATGGCTACACCTTC. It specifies CASSMAGYNYGYTF.

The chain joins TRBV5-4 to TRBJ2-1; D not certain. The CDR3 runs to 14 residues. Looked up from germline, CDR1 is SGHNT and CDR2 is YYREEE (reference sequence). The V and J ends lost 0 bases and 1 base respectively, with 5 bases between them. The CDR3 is CASSLGASYNEQFF. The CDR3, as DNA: TGTGCCAGCAGCTTGGGGGCTTCCTACAATGAGCAGTTCTTC.

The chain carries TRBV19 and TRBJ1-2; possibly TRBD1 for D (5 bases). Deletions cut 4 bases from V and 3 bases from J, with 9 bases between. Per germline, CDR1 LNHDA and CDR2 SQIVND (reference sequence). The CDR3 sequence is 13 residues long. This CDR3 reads CASSKQVDYGYTF. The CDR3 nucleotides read TGTGCCAGTAGTAAACAGGTAGACTATGGCTACACCTTC.

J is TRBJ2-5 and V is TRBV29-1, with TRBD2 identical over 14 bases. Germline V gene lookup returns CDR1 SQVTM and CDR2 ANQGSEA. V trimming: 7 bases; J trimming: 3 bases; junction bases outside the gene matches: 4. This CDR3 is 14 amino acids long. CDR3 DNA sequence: TGCAGCGGGGCGGGACTAGCGGGAGAAGAGACCCAGTACTTC. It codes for CSGAGLAGEETQYF.

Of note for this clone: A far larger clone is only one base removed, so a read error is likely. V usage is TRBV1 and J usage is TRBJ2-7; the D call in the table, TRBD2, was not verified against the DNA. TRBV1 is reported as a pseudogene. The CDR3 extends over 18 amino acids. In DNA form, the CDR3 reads TGCACCAGCAGCCAAGAGGCACTAGCGGGAGATCGACCTTACGAGCAGTACTTC. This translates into CTSSQEALAGDRPYEQYF.

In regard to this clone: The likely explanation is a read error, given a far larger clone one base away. This chain's CDR3 is CAGSQESTATDTQYF. The DNA for the CDR3 is TGTGCCGGCAGCCAAGAAAGTACAGCAACAGATACGCAGTATTTT. The rearrangement links TRBV4-2 to TRBJ2-3; D ambiguous. The CDR3 sequence is 15 residues long. Germline-derived CDR1 and CDR2 are LGHNA and YNFKEQ.

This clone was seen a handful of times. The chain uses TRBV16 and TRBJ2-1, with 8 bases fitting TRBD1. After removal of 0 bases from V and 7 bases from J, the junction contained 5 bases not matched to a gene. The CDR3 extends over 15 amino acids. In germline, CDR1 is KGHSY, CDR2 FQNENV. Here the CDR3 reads CASSQSGTGWNEQFF. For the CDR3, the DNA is TGTGCCAGCAGCCAATCTGGGACAGGTTGGAATGAGCAGTTCTTC.

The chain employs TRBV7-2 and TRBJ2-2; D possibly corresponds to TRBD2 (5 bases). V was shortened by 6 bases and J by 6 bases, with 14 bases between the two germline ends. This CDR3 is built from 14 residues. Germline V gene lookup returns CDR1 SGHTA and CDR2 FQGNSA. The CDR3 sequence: CASSPRWTPGELFF. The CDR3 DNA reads TGTGCCAGCAGTCCAAGGTGGACTCCCGGGGAGCTGTTTTTT.

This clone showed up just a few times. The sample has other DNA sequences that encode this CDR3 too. DNA for the CDR3: TGCGCCAGCAGCCAAGATGTCGGCACCGGGGAGCTGTTTTTT. It is translated as CASSQDVGTGELFF. The chain couples TRBV4-3 to TRBJ2-2; D unclear. Germline loops: CDR1 LGHNA, CDR2 YSLEER. This CDR3 has 14 amino acids. Trimming removed 0 bases at V and 4 bases at J, with 6 bases between.

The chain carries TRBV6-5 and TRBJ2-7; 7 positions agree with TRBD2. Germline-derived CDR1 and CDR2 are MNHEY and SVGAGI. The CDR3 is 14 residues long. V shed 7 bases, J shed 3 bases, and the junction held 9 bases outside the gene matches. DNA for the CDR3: TGTGCCAGCAAGATGGGTACGGGAGGCTACGAGCAGTACTTC. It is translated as CASKMGTGGYEQYF.

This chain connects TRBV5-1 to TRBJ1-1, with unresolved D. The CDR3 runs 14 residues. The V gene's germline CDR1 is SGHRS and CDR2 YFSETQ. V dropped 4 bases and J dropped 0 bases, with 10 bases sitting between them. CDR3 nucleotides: TGCGCCAGCAGCCCCGACCCCATGAACACTGAAGCTTTCTTT. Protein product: CASSPDPMNTEAFF.

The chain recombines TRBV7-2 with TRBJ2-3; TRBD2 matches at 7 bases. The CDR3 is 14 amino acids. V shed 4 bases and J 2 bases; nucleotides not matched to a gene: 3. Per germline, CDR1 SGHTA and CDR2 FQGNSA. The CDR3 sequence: CASSSSGSTDTQYF. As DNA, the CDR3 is TGTGCCAGCAGCTCTAGCGGCTCCACAGATACGCAGTATTTT.

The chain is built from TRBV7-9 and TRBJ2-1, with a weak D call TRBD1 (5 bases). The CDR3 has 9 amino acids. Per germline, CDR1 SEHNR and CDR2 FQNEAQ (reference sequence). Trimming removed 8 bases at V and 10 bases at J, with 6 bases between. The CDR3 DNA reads TGTGCCAGCGGACAAGAGCAGTTCTTC. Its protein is CASGQEQFF.

DNA of the CDR3: TGCGCCAGCAGTCGAGGACCCGGACCCTACGAGCAGTACTTC. Encoded protein: CASSRGPGPYEQYF. The V gene is TRBV4-1, the J gene TRBJ2-7, with unresolved D. Germline V gives CDR1 MGHRA, CDR2 YSYEKL. The CDR3 extends over 14 amino acids. Trimming took 6 bases from V and 2 from J, leaving 14 bases between them.

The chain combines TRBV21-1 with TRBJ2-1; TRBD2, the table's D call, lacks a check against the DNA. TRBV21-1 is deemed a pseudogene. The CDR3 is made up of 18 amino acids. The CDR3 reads CASSPGDAGLAEDNEQFF. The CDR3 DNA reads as TGTGCCAGCAGCCCCGGGGATGCGGGACTAGCGGAAGACAATGAGCAGTTCTTC.

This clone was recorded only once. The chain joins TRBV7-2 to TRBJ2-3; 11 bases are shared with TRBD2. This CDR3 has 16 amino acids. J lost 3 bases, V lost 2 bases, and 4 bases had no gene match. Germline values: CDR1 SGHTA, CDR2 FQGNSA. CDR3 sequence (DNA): TGTGCCAGCAGCTTAATTAGCGGGAGGGTGACAGATACGCAGTATTTT. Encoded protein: CASSLISGRVTDTQYF. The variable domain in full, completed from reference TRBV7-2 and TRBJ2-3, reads GAGVSQSPSNKVTEKGKDVELRCDPISGHTALYWYRQSLGQGLEFLIYFQGNSAPDKSGLPSDRFSAERTGGSVSTLTIQRTQQEDSAVYLCASSLISGRVTDTQYFGPGTRLTVL.

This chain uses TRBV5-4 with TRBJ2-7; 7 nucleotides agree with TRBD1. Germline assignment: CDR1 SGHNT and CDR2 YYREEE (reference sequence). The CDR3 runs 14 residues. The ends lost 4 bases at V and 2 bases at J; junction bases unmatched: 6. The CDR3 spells CASSLRQGTYEQYF. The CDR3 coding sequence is TGTGCCAGCAGCCTACGACAGGGCACCTACGAGCAGTACTTC.

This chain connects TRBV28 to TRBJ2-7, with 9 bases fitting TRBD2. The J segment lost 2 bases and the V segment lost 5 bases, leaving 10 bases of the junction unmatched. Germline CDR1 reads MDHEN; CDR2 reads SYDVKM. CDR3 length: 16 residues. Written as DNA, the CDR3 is TGTGCCAGCAGTCAGTCGACTAGCGGATTAACCTACGAGCAGTACTTC. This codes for CASSQSTSGLTYEQYF.

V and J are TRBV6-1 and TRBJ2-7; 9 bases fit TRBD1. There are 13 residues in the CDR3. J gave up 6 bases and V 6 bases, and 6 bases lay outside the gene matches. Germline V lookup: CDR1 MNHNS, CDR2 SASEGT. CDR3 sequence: CASSTGQGVEQYF. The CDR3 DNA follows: TGTGCCAGCAGCACGGGACAGGGTGTCGAGCAGTACTTC.

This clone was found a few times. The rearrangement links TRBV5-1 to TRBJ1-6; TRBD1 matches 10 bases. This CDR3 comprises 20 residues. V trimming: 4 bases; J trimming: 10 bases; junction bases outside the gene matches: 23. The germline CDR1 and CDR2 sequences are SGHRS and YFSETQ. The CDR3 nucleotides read TGCGCCAGCAGCCACTCGTCCCCTGACAGGGGGCGGGTAGTAGGATCACCCCTCCACTTT. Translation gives CASSHSSPDRGRVVGSPLHF.

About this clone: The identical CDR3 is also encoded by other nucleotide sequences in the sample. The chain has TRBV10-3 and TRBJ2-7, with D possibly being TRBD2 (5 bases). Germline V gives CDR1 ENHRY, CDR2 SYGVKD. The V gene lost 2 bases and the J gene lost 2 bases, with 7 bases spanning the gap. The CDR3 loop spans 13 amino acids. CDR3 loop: CAISEGGTYEQYF. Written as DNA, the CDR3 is TGTGCCATCAGTGAGGGAGGAACCTACGAGCAGTACTTC.

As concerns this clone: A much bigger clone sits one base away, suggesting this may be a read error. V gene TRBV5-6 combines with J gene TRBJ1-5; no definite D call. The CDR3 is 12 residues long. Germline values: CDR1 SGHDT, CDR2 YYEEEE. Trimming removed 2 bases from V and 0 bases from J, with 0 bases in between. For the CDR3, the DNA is TGTGCCAGCAGCTTTAGCAATCAGCCCCAGCATTTT. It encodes CASSFSNQPQHF.

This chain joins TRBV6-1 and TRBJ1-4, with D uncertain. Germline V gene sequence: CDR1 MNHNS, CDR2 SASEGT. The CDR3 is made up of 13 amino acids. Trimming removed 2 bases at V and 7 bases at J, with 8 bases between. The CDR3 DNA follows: TGTGCCAGCAGTGAAAGCGGGAGTGAAAAACTGTTTTTT. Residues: CASSESGSEKLFF.

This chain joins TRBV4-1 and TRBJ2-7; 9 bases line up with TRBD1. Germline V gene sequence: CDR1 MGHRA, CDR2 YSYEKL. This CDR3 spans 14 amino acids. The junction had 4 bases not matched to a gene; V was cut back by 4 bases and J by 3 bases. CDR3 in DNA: TGCGCCAGCAGCCCATGGACAGGGGACTACGAGCAGTACTTC. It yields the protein CASSPWTGDYEQYF.

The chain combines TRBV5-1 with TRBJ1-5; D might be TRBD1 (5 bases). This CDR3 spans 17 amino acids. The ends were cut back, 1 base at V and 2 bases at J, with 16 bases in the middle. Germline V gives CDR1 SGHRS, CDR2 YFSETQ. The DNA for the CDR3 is TGCGCCAGCAGCTTGCGGGGTGGGGGTTTTGGCAATCAGCCCCAGCATTTT. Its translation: CASSLRGGGFGNQPQHF.

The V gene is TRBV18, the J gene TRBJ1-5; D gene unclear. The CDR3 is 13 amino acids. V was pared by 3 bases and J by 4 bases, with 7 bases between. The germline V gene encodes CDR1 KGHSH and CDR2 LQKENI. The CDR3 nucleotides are TGTGCCAGCTCACCGAGCAAGAATCAGCCCCAGCATTTT. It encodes CASSPSKNQPQHF.

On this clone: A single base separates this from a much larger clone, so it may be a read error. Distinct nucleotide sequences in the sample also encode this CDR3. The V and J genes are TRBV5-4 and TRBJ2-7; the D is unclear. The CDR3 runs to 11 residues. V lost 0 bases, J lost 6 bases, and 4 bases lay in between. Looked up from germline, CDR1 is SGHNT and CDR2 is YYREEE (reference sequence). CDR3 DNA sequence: TGTGCCAGCAGCTTGGGACGCGAGCAGTACTTC. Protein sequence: CASSLGREQYF. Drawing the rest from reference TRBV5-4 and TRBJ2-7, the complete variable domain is ETGVTQSPTHLIKTRGQQVTLRCSSQSGHNTVSWYQQALGQGPQFIFQYYREEENGRGNFPPRFSGLQFPNYSSELNVNALELDDSALYLCASSLGREQYFGPGTRLTVT.

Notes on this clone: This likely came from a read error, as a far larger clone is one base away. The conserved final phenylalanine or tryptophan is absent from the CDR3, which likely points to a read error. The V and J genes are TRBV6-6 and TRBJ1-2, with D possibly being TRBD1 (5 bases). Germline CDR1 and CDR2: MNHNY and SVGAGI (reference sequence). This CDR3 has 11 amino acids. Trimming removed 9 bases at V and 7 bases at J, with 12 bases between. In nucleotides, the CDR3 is TGTGCCAGTACGGGGGGAGCTGGCTACACCCTC. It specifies CASTGGAGYTL.

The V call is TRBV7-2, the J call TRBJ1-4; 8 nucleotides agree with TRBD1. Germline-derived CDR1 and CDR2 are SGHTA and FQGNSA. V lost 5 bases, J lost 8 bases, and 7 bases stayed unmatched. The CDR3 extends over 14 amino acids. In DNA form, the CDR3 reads TGTGCCAGCAGCCTTACAGGGGGAGGGGAAAAACTGTTTTTT. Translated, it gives CASSLTGGGEKLFF. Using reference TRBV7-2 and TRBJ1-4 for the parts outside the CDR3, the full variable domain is GAGVSQSPSNKVTEKGKDVELRCDPISGHTALYWYRQSLGQGLEFLIYFQGNSAPDKSGLPSDRFSAERTGGSVSTLTIQRTQQEDSAVYLCASSLTGGGEKLFFGSGTQLSVL.

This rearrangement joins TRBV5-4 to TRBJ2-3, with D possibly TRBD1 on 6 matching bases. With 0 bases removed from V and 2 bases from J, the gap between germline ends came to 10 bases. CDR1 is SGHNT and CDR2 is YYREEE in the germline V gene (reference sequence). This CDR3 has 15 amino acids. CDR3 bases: TGTGCCAGCAGCTTGGACAGGGCGTACACAGATACGCAGTATTTT. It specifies CASSLDRAYTDTQYF.

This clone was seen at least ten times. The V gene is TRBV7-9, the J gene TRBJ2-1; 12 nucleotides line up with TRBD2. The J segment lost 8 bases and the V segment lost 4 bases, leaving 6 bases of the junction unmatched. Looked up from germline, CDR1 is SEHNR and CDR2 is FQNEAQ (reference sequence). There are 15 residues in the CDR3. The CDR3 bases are TGTGCCAGCAGCTCCCGGACTAGCGGGATCGATGAGCAGTTCTTC. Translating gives CASSSRTSGIDEQFF.

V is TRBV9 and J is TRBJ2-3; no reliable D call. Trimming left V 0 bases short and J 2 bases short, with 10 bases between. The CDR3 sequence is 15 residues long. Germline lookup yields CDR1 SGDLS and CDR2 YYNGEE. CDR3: CASSVGLDNTDTQYF. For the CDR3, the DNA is TGTGCCAGCAGCGTAGGTTTAGATAACACAGATACGCAGTATTTT.